The T cell receptor (beta chain) under discussion was sequenced for a study of blood T cells in healthy people across ages. General observations from the study: Expanded clonotype changes were possibly confounded by unknown donor CMV status.

Of note for this clonotype: Its antigen is unknown.

The germline V gene has CDR1 SGDLS and CDR2 YYNGEE. There are 12 residues in the CDR3. V gave up 0 bases and J gave up 8 bases, with 6 bases separating them. For the second PCR, which ran for about 7 to 11 cycles, a sample-barcoded 5' primer and a J-beta primer mix were used. TCRdb passed the 5' RACE reads through MiXCR, listing each CDR3 protein once. The sample has about 1.8 million distinct CDR3 sequences; about 50% are singletons. The rearrangement uses TRBV9 and TRBJ2-1; D remains ambiguous. The specimen sequenced was blood. The sequence was collected from a woman in her 40s in good health. In DNA, the CDR3 is TGTGCCAGCAGCGTAGAGCTGGATGAGCAGTTCTTC. Its translation is CASSVELDEQFF.